Below are 30 T cell receptor beta chains sequenced from a single sample in a study of T cells in localized non-small cell lung cancer. Produced via immunoSEQ multiplex PCR; TCRdb's table is partial and in-frame only. Of 2,900 or so clones listed, 25% to 30% are singletons. The material sequenced was normal lung tissue next to the tumor, taken before any cancer treatment. These receptors were obtained from a woman aged 40 to 75 with stage II squamous cell lung carcinoma.

The chain joins TRBV28 to TRBJ2-7; TRBD1 aligns across 8 bases. In germline, CDR1 is MDHEN, CDR2 SYDVKM. The V gene end was trimmed by 6 bases and the J gene end by 3 bases; junction bases not matched to a gene: 10. The CDR3 consists of 15 residues. This CDR3 reads CASRPTWDRHYEQYF. For the CDR3, the DNA is TGTGCCAGCAGACCGACCTGGGACAGGCACTACGAGCAGTACTTC.

This clone turned up a few times. J is TRBJ2-5 and V is TRBV19, with TRBD1 matching 7 bases. V lost 2 bases to trimming and J lost 4 bases; unmatched junction nucleotides: 1. The CDR3 is 13 amino acids. Germline CDR1 and CDR2: LNHDA and SQIVND (reference sequence). CDR3 DNA: TGTGCCAGTAGTATAAACAGGGGAGAGACCCAGTACTTC. This translates into CASSINRGETQYF.

This clone was seen a few times. This chain links TRBV11-3 with TRBJ1-1; D is undetermined. The CDR3 loop spans 14 amino acids. With 5 bases removed from V and 7 bases from J, the gap between germline ends came to 17 bases. In germline, CDR1 is SGHNT, CDR2 YENEEA. The CDR3 coding sequence is TGTGCCAGCAGCCCCCGCCGGGTCTTAGGTGAAGCTTTCTTT. Amino acid sequence: CASSPRRVLGEAFF.

This clone appeared a few times. This rearrangement joins TRBV6-8 to TRBJ2-2; no reliable D call. CDR1 MNHGY and CDR2 SAAAGT come from the germline V gene. V was clipped by 6 bases and J by 2 bases, with 10 bases between them. CDR3 size: 14 residues. The CDR3 is CASSLAANTGELFF. CDR3 coding DNA: TGTGCCAGCAGCCTGGCGGCTAACACCGGGGAGCTGTTTTTT.

The table lists this clone with a few counts. The chain carries TRBV29-1 and TRBJ2-2; D is possibly TRBD2 (5 bases). CDR3 size: 12 residues. With 7 bases removed from V and 7 bases from J, the gap between germline ends came to 13 bases. CDR1 is SQVTM, CDR2 ANQGSEA, per germline. CDR3 region: CSAARGGGELFF. CDR3 DNA: TGCAGCGCAGCCCGGGGTGGCGGGGAGCTGTTTTTT.

The rearrangement uses TRBV5-1 and TRBJ2-5, with 9 bases aligning to TRBD1. Trimming at V came to 7 bases and at J to 5 bases, leaving 9 bases not matched to a gene. From germline, CDR1 is SGHRS and CDR2 YFSETQ. The CDR3 is 14 amino acids. The CDR3 region is CASRPTGGTETQYF. The CDR3 region has the DNA TGCGCCAGCCGACCGACAGGGGGAACGGAGACCCAGTACTTC.

The rearrangement links TRBV28 to TRBJ1-2; D uncertain. Trimming left V 10 bases short and J 1 base short, with 16 bases between. The CDR3 totals 14 residues. In germline, CDR1 is MDHEN, CDR2 SYDVKM. CDR3 bases: TGTGCCATCCTGGAGACCCGGGGTAACTATGGCTACACCTTC. Protein: CAILETRGNYGYTF.

The rearrangement links TRBV14 to TRBJ2-1, with TRBD2 identical over 8 bases. With 0 bases clipped from V and 7 bases from J, the junction kept 5 bases outside the gene matches. The CDR3 covers 15 residues. Germline assignment: CDR1 SGHDN and CDR2 FVKESK. CDR3 sequence: CASSQDLGGDNEQFF. The CDR3 nucleotides are TGTGCCAGCAGCCAAGATCTCGGGGGGGATAATGAGCAGTTCTTC.

The chain is built from TRBV30 and TRBJ2-7, with D possibly matching TRBD2 (6 bases). Deletions cut 7 bases from V and 5 bases from J, with 21 bases between. The CDR3 has 14 residues. Germline assignment: CDR1 GTSNPN and CDR2 SVGIG (reference sequence). CDR3 sequence reads: CALTKMGGLDEQYF. The CDR3 DNA reads as TGTGCCTTAACAAAGATGGGGGGTCTGGACGAGCAGTACTTC.

This clone is categorized as medium-sized. The chain carries TRBV6-8 and TRBJ2-2, with TRBD2 matching over 8 bases. CDR3 length equals 14 residues. With 10 bases clipped from V and 8 bases from J, the junction kept 12 bases outside the gene matches. Germline V gives CDR1 MNHGY, CDR2 SAAAGT. The CDR3 loop is CAIRSGGPGGELFF. The CDR3 DNA follows: TGTGCCATCAGATCGGGAGGGCCAGGTGGGGAGCTGTTTTTT.

Only a few counts were recorded for this clone. This chain connects TRBV12-2 to TRBJ2-2; the table names TRBD2, a call not compared with the DNA. TRBV12-2 is labeled a pseudogene. CDR3 length: 14 amino acids. The DNA of the CDR3 is TGTGCCACCCGACTAGCGGGAGGGACCGGGGAGCTGTTTTTT. Translating it yields CATRLAGGTGELFF.

The CDR3 region is CASSYDLWGTAKEGYTF. As DNA, the CDR3 is TGTGCCAGCAGTTACGATCTGTGGGGGACAGCGAAAGAGGGCTACACCTTC. V is TRBV6-8 and J is TRBJ1-2; TRBD1 aligns across 7 bases. The germline gives CDR1 MNHGY, CDR2 SAAAGT. There are 17 residues in the CDR3. The V segment lost 2 bases and the J segment 8 bases; nucleotides outside the gene matches: 17.

CDR3 protein: CATKPQGAYQETQYF. In DNA form, the CDR3 reads TGTGCCACCAAGCCTCAGGGGGCGTACCAAGAGACCCAGTACTTC. The chain recombines TRBV19 with TRBJ2-5, with 8 nucleotides matching TRBD1. The germline V gene encodes CDR1 LNHDA and CDR2 SQIVND (reference sequence). V shed 10 bases and J 0 bases; nucleotides not matched to a gene: 10. CDR3 length equals 15 residues.

This chain connects TRBV11-3 to TRBJ2-1; 9 bases line up with TRBD2. Germline CDR1 is SGHNT and CDR2 is YENEEA. The CDR3 consists of 14 residues. Trimming removed 3 bases from V and 7 bases from J; junction bases left unmatched: 4. Written as DNA, the CDR3 is TGTGCCAGCAGCTTTGTAGCGGGAGCTAATGAGCAGTTCTTC. Translation gives CASSFVAGANEQFF. Based on the CDR3 plus reference TRBV11-3 and TRBJ2-1, the full variable domain is EAGVVQSPRYKIIEKKQPVAFWCNPISGHNTLYWYLQNLGQGPELLIRYENEEAVDDSQLPKDRFSAERLKGVDSTLKIQPAELGDSAVYLCASSFVAGANEQFFGPGTRLTVL.

This clone is deemed medium-sized. This chain connects TRBV11-3 to TRBJ2-1; D possibly corresponds to TRBD1 (6 bases). The CDR3 extends over 16 amino acids. The V gene's germline CDR1 is SGHNT and CDR2 YENEEA. V was pared by 4 bases and J by 1 base, with 14 bases between. CDR3 nucleotide sequence: TGTGCCAGCAGCTCCGGGACACTGACGTCCTACAATGAGCAGTTCTTC. It is translated as CASSSGTLTSYNEQFF.

This clone is deemed medium-sized. The chain is built from TRBV11-3 and TRBJ2-2, with 8 bases identical to TRBD1. After removal of 8 bases from V and 9 bases from J, the junction contained 11 bases not matched to a gene. The CDR3 totals 14 residues. Germline V gene sequence: CDR1 SGHNT, CDR2 YENEEA. CDR3 sequence (DNA): TGTGCCAGCGAGACCGGGACAGGAGCCAGGGAGCTGTTTTTT. Translation: CASETGTGARELFF.

By sample share, this clone is large. The chain employs TRBV9 and TRBJ2-7; the D gene is possibly TRBD2 (6 bases). The V and J ends lost 4 bases and 3 bases respectively, with 14 bases between them. This CDR3 contains 14 residues. The germline V gene encodes CDR1 SGDLS and CDR2 YYNGEE. In DNA, the CDR3 is TGTGCCAGCAGCAATCGGGAGTCCCTCTACGAGCAGTACTTC. As protein: CASSNRESLYEQYF. Full variable domain (missing parts from reference TRBV9 and TRBJ2-7): DSGVTQTPKHLITATGQRVTLRCSPRSGDLSVYWYQQSLDQGLQFLIQYYNGEERAKGNILERFSAQQFPDLHSELNLSSLELGDSALYFCASSNRESLYEQYFGPGTRLTVT.

This rearrangement joins TRBV28 to TRBJ1-1; possibly TRBD1 for D (6 bases). V lost 4 bases to trimming and J lost 0 bases, with 9 bases between them. Germline CDR1 and CDR2: MDHEN and SYDVKM. The CDR3 runs 14 residues. In DNA form, the CDR3 reads TGTGCCAGCAGTTCAGGGGCTATGAACACTGAAGCTTTCTTT. Its protein product is CASSSGAMNTEAFF.

V gene TRBV7-4 combines with J gene TRBJ1-2; D not resolved. Trimming shortened V by 0 bases and J by 5 bases, and 7 bases separated the two germline ends. CDR1 SGHVT and CDR2 SQSDAQ come from the germline V gene. This CDR3 spans 13 amino acids. The CDR3 nucleotides are TGTGCCAGCAGCTTAGCGCCCATGTATGGCTACACCTTC. Translated: CASSLAPMYGYTF.

The rearrangement uses TRBV19 and TRBJ2-1, with D possibly being TRBD2 (7 bases). Trimming stripped 6 bases from V and 9 bases from J, with 18 bases between. CDR1 is LNHDA and CDR2 is SQIVND in the germline V gene (reference sequence). The CDR3 runs 14 residues. The CDR3 is CASRGARGGGEQFF. CDR3 bases: TGTGCCAGTAGGGGTGCGCGGGGAGGGGGTGAGCAGTTCTTC.

This clone was detected only a few times. The CDR3 is CASSLARAGRSSSSYEQYF. Here the CDR3 DNA reads TGTGCCAGCAGCTTGGCCCGGGCCGGAAGGAGCTCCAGCTCCTACGAGCAGTACTTC. This chain connects TRBV11-3 to TRBJ2-7; no reliable D call. The CDR3 consists of 19 residues. Trimming shortened V by 3 bases and J by 0 bases, and 24 bases separated the two germline ends. Germline V gene sequence: CDR1 SGHNT, CDR2 YENEEA. Based on the CDR3 plus reference TRBV11-3 and TRBJ2-7, the full variable domain is EAGVVQSPRYKIIEKKQPVAFWCNPISGHNTLYWYLQNLGQGPELLIRYENEEAVDDSQLPKDRFSAERLKGVDSTLKIQPAELGDSAVYLCASSLARAGRSSSSYEQYFGPGTRLTVT.

This chain joins TRBV10-2 and TRBJ1-5, with D possibly being TRBD1 (5 bases). Germline V gene lookup returns CDR1 WSHSY and CDR2 SAAADI. The V and J ends lost 0 bases and 7 bases respectively, with 10 bases between them. This CDR3 contains 14 residues. DNA for the CDR3: TGCGCCAGCAGTGAGTCCCAGGGATGGCAGCCCCAGCATTTT. Residues: CASSESQGWQPQHF.

This clone showed up just once. The chain carries TRBV14 and TRBJ1-3; D is unresolved. The germline V gene has CDR1 SGHDN and CDR2 FVKESK. Trimming removed 7 bases at V and 7 bases at J, with 11 bases between. The CDR3 covers 12 residues. CDR3 DNA: TGTGCCAGCACCCTGAACGGGAACACCATATATTTT. Its protein is CASTLNGNTIYF.

This chain joins TRBV6-8 and TRBJ1-1, with D unclear. CDR1 is MNHGY and CDR2 is SAAAGT in the germline V gene. The ends were cut back, 0 bases at V and 1 base at J, with 3 bases in the middle. The CDR3 contains 13 residues. The CDR3 nucleotides read TGTGCCAGCAGTTACTCGGAGAACACTGAAGCTTTCTTT. This sequence encodes CASSYSENTEAFF.

V is TRBV7-2 and J is TRBJ1-1, with a possible D match to TRBD1 (5 bases). Trimming pared 2 bases from V and 4 bases from J, leaving 8 bases between. Germline assignment: CDR1 SGHTA and CDR2 FQGNSA. The CDR3 sequence is 13 residues long. The CDR3 nucleotides are TGTGCCAGCAGCTTATATGGGGGCACTGAAGCTTTCTTT. Amino acids: CASSLYGGTEAFF.

This clone is medium-sized in the sample. The read ends 1 residue shy of where the CDR3 ends; the end is completed using the germline J gene. This chain uses TRBV6-1 with TRBJ2-1; no definite D call. The CDR3 is made up of 15 amino acids. V lost 1 base and J 6 bases, leaving 13 bases between the germline ends. Germline V CDR1 and CDR2: MNHNS, SASEGT. CDR3 loop: CASSEGWARGNEQFF. The sequenced part of the CDR3 DNA is TGTGCCAGCAGTGAAGGCTGGGCGCGAGGCAATGAGCAGTTC.

The rearrangement joins TRBV6-8 to TRBJ2-3, with a possible D match to TRBD2 (5 bases). Germline V CDR1 and CDR2: MNHGY, SAAAGT. Trimming took 10 bases from V and 0 from J, leaving 11 bases between them. This CDR3 region has 13 residues. DNA for the CDR3: TGTGCCACCGAAGAGGGTAGCACAGATACGCAGTATTTT. Its protein is CATEEGSTDTQYF.

This clone was detected once. CDR3 sequence (DNA): TGCGCCAGCAGCTTGGGAGGACAGGGGTCTGAAGCTTTCTTT. It is translated as CASSLGGQGSEAFF. This sequence joins TRBV5-1 and TRBJ1-1; 9 nucleotides line up with TRBD1. This CDR3 contains 14 residues. V was clipped by 0 bases and J by 6 bases; unmatched bases: 3. The germline CDR1 and CDR2 sequences are SGHRS and YFSETQ.

By share, this clone ranks as large. This chain links TRBV11-3 with TRBJ2-7; 7 bases agree with TRBD1. The CDR3 has 15 amino acids. Germline trimming cut 5 bases from V and 2 bases from J; bases unmatched to any gene: 9. Germline V gene lookup returns CDR1 SGHNT and CDR2 YENEEA. The CDR3 bases are TGTGCCAGCAGCCTCCCGACAGGGTTCCCCTACGAGCAGTACTTC. Its protein is CASSLPTGFPYEQYF.

The gene calls are TRBV9 and TRBJ2-1; TRBD2 agrees at 14 bases. The J segment lost 8 bases and the V segment lost 4 bases, leaving 5 bases of the junction unmatched. CDR3 length equals 15 residues. Germline CDR1 is SGDLS and CDR2 is YYNGEE. CDR3 in DNA: TGTGCCAGCAGCACCGGGACTAGCGGGAGCTATGAGCAGTTCTTC. This sequence encodes CASSTGTSGSYEQFF.